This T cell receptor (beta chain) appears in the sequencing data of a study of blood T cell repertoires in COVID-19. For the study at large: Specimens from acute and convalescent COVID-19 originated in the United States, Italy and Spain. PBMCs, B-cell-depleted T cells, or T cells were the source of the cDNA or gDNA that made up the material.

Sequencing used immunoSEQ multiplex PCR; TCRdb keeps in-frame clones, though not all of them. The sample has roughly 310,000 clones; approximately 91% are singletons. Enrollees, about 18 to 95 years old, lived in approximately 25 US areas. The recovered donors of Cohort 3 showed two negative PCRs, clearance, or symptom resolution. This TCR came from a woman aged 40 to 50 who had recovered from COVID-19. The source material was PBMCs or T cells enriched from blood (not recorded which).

The CDR3 DNA reads TGTGCCAGCAGCTCGGGACTGAGGAACACTGAAGCTTTCTTT. Its translation is CASSSGLRNTEAFF. The J gene is TRBJ1-1, the V gene TRBV7-2; a possible D gene is TRBD1 (5 bases). The CDR3 is 14 residues long. CDR1 SGHTA and CDR2 FQGNSA come from the germline V gene. With 4 bases removed from V and 1 base from J, the gap between germline ends came to 10 bases.